The clone carrying this T cell receptor (beta chain) was counted between two and nine times. The data stem from a study of blood T cells in healthy people across ages. For the second PCR, which ran for about 6 to 11 cycles, a sample-barcoded 5' primer and a J-beta primer mix were used. The template-switch adaptor was a 5' adaptor with 12 random nucleotides. It tagged each cDNA molecule. TCRdb passed the 5' RACE reads through MiXCR, listing each CDR3 protein once. The data contain roughly 800,000 distinct CDR3 sequences, roughly 60% of them singletons. This CDR3 comprises 12 residues. Trimming removed 7 bases from V and 5 bases from J, with 11 bases in between. Germline CDR1 reads SNHLY; CDR2 reads FYNNEI.

The rearrangement links TRBV2 to TRBJ2-5; possibly TRBD2 for D (6 bases). The specimen was blood. The clonotype comes from a man under 40 in good health. CDR3 bases: TGTGCCAGCACTCCCGGAGGGGAGACCCAGTACTTC. Its protein product is CASTPGGETQYF.